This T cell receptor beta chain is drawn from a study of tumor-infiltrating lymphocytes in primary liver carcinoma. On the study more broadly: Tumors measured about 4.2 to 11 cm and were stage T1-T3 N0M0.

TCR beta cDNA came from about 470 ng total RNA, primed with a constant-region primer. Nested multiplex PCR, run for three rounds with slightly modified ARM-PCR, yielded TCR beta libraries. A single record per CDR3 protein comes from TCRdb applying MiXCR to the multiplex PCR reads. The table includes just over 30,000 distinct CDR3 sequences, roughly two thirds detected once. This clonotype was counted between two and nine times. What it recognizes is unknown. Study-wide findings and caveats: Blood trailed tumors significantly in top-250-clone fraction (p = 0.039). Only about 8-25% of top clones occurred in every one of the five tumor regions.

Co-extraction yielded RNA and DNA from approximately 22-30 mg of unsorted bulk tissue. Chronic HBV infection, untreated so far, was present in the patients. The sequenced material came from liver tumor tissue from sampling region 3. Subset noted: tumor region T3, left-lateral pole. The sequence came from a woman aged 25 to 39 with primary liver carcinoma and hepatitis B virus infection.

CDR3 bases: TGTGCCAGCAGCTCAGATCCAGGTAGGAATTCACCCCTCCACTTT. Encoded protein: CASSSDPGRNSPLHF. This rearrangement joins TRBV11-2 to TRBJ1-6; no definite D call. The CDR3 has 15 amino acids. The V end was cut by 4 bases, the J end by 7 bases, with 14 bases between. CDR1 is SGHAT and CDR2 is FQNNGV in the germline V gene.